A selection of T cell receptor beta chains follows, all from one sample in a study of response to subunit inactivated influenza vaccine. TCRdb processed the RT-PCR reads anew with MiXCR; each CDR3 protein has one entry. The sample lists hundreds of thousands of distinct CDR3 sequences; 21% were seen once. Source: PBMCs from blood, taken 21 months after vaccination. The receptor set was obtained from a man aged 45 to 70 who received an inactivated influenza vaccine. CDR3s include the opening cysteine and the closing phenylalanine or tryptophan. D genes are given only for firm matches. The listing skips clone size in some rows; elsewhere it reads once, few, many or a size class.

clone_size	j_call	d_call	v_call	cdr3_aa	cdr3_nt
NA	TRBJ2-7	NA	TRBV11-2	CASSLLKPIQYF	TGTGCCAGCAGCTTATTGAAACCGATCCAGTACTTC
NA	TRBJ1-5	NA	TRBV12-3/TRBV12-4	CASSLRRDDYSNQPQHF	TGTGCCAGCAGTTTAAGGAGGGACGACTATAGCAATCAGCCCCAGCATTTT
NA	TRBJ2-1	TRBD2	TRBV5-7	CASSLTLADHNEQFF	TGTGCCAGCAGCTTGACCCTAGCGGATCACAATGAGCAGTTCTTC
NA	TRBJ2-2	NA	TRBV2	CASSGGPRELFF	TGTGCCAGCAGTGGGGGACCAAGGGAGCTGTTTTTT
NA	TRBJ1-2	TRBD1	TRBV7-2	CASTDRGRNYGYTF	TGTGCCAGCACCGACAGGGGAAGGAACTATGGCTACACCTTC
few	TRBJ1-5	NA	TRBV6-2/TRBV6-3	CASSPGRNNQPQHF	TGTGCCAGCAGCCCAGGACGGAACAATCAGCCCCAGCATTTT
few	TRBJ1-5	TRBD1	TRBV7-8	CASSTKGDRERPQHF	TGTGCCAGCAGCACCAAGGGGGACAGGGAACGGCCCCAGCATTTT
many	TRBJ1-3	NA	TRBV7-9	CASSLVGISGNTIYF	TGTGCCAGCAGCTTAGTGGGAATCTCTGGAAACACCATATATTTT
NA	TRBJ2-7	NA	TRBV28	CASSPSGGGNSYEQYF	TGTGCCAGCAGTCCTTCCGGAGGGGGCAACTCCTACGAGCAGTACTTC
few	TRBJ1-1	TRBD1	TRBV9	CASSVFGQATEAFF	TGTGCCAGCAGCGTGTTCGGACAGGCAACTGAAGCTTTCTTT
few	TRBJ2-1	NA	TRBV11-2	CASSLSVAEQFF	TGTGCCAGCAGCTTATCGGTTGCTGAGCAGTTCTTC
few	TRBJ1-2	NA	TRBV24-1	CATSDSGLHGYTF	TGTGCCACCAGTGATTCAGGGCTTCATGGCTACACCTTC
many	TRBJ1-1	NA	TRBV29-1	CSVGQTNTEAFF	TGCAGCGTCGGACAGACGAACACTGAAGCTTTCTTT
NA	TRBJ1-3	NA	TRBV7-2	CASSNVLTAGNTIYF	TGTGCCAGCAGCAATGTACTTACGGCTGGAAACACCATATATTTT
many	TRBJ2-6	NA	TRBV6-2/TRBV6-3	CASRQDSSGANVLTF	TGTGCCAGCAGACAAGACAGCTCTGGGGCCAACGTCCTGACTTTC
few	TRBJ1-2	NA	TRBV27	CASSFAGAGYTF	TGTGCCAGCAGTTTTGCCGGAGCTGGCTACACCTTC
NA	TRBJ2-7	TRBD1	TRBV10-3	CASQGVYEQYF	TGTGCCAGTCAGGGGGTCTACGAGCAGTACTTC
many	TRBJ2-3	NA	TRBV19	CASSNTDTQYF	TGTGCCAGCAGTAACACAGATACGCAGTATTTT
few	TRBJ1-4	TRBD1	TRBV11-2	CASSLGHRGANEKLFF	TGTGCCAGCAGCTTGGGGCACAGGGGGGCTAATGAAAAACTGTTTTTT
few	TRBJ1-2	NA	TRBV20-1	CSARVTGNYGYTF	TGCAGTGCTAGAGTAACAGGGAACTATGGCTACACCTTC
NA	TRBJ2-3	TRBD1	TRBV6-1	CASSNPGQPTDTQYF	TGTGCCAGCAGTAATCCGGGACAGCCCACAGATACGCAGTATTTT
few	TRBJ2-1	NA	TRBV5-1	CASSLGGYSYNEQFF	TGCGCCAGCAGCTTGGGAGGATACTCCTACAATGAGCAGTTCTTC
few	TRBJ1-2	NA	TRBV6-2/TRBV6-3	CASKGSPPGYTF	TGTGCCAGCAAGGGGTCTCCCCCTGGCTACACCTTC
NA	TRBJ2-1	NA	TRBV4-3	CASSQRDGSYNEQFF	TGCGCCAGCAGCCAAAGAGACGGCTCCTACAATGAGCAGTTCTTC
NA	TRBJ2-5	TRBD2	TRBV11-2	CASSPGLAGQETQHF	TGTGCCAGCAGCCCGGGACTAGCGGGACAAGAGACCCAGCACTTC
NA	TRBJ1-1	NA	TRBV27	CASSPPNRKAFF	TGTGCCAGCAGTCCCCCCAACCGAAAAGCTTTCTTT
few	TRBJ1-6	NA	TRBV5-1	CASSLHRGKGNSPLHF	TGCGCCAGCAGCTTGCACCGGGGCAAGGGGAATTCACCCCTCCACTTT
NA	TRBJ1-4	NA	TRBV12-3/TRBV12-4	CASSPTGGGNEKLFF	TGTGCCAGCAGTCCGACAGGCGGCGGGAATGAAAAACTGTTTTTT
many	TRBJ1-3	NA	TRBV5-4	CASSWAGTNSGNTIYF	TGTGCCAGCAGCTGGGCCGGGACTAACTCTGGAAACACCATATATTTT
NA	TRBJ2-3	NA	TRBV2	CASSDSQPTDTQYF	TGTGCCAGCAGTGACTCACAACCCACAGATACGCAGTATTTT
many	TRBJ1-1	NA	TRBV6-2/TRBV6-3	CASRSAGSVGTEAFF	TGTGCCAGCAGATCGGCAGGGTCTGTGGGCACTGAAGCTTTCTTT